This TCR beta chain came from a study of a mutant IDH1 vaccine in newly diagnosed glioma. Study details: With temozolomide cycles, or 4-6 weeks after radiotherapy alone, vaccination was started. An approximately 62% male, 37.5% female split and a mean age of approximately 40 years characterized treated patients. Former treatment meant radiotherapy, temozolomide, or both; the majority had gotten both. Study observations and caveats: Altogether, approximately 93% of patients exhibited vaccine-induced immune responses.

This CDR3 spans 16 amino acids. V dropped 6 bases and J dropped 0; count of bases not matched to a gene: 8. CDR1 MNHNY and CDR2 SVGAGI come from the germline V gene (reference sequence). Noted time point: week 5, during vaccination. Topical imiquimod accompanied each vaccine dose, which consisted of 300 ug of mutant IDH1 20-mer peptide. Details on this clone: Its antigen is currently unknown.

Assay used: immunoSEQ multiplex PCR; TCRdb lists only in-frame clones, some missing. The profile covers approximately 39,000 clones, with roughly 79% appearing a single time and around 10% taken by the ten largest. Sequencing was performed on PBMCs, taken from a glioma patient whose treatment included an IDH1 peptide vaccine. The sequence came from a man over 45 with glioma. The chain recombines TRBV6-6 with TRBJ1-5, with 7 bases aligning to TRBD1. The CDR3 region has the DNA TGTGCCAGCAGCACCACAGGGGTTGGTAGCAATCAGCCCCAGCATTTT. Amino acids: CASSTTGVGSNQPQHF.